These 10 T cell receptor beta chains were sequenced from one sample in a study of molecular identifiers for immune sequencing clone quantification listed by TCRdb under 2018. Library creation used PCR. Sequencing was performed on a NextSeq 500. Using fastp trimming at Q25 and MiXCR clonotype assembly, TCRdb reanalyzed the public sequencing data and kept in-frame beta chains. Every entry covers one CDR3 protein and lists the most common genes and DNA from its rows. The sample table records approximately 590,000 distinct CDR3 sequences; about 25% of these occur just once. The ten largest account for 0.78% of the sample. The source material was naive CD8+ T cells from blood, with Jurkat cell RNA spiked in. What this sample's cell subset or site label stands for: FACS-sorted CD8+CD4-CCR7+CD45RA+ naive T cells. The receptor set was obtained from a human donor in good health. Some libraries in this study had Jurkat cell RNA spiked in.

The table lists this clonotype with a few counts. The CDR3 reads CAQDSLNEKLFF. The DNA for the CDR3 is TGTGCTCAGGACAGCCTAAATGAAAAACTGTTTTTT. The chain uses TRBV30 and TRBJ1-4; possible D gene TRBD1, 6 bases. CDR3 length equals 12 residues. From germline, CDR1 is GTSNPN and CDR2 SVGIG (reference sequence).

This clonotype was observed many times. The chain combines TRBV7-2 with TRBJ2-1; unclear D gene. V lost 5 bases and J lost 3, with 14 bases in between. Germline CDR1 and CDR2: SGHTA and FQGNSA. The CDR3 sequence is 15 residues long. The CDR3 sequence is CASSPSQYYYNEQFF. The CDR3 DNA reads TGTGCCAGCAGCCCAAGTCAATATTACTACAATGAGCAGTTCTTC.

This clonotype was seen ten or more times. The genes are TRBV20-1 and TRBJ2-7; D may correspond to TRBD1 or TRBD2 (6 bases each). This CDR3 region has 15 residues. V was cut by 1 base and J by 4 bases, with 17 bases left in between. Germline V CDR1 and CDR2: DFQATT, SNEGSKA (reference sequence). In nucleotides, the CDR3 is TGCAGTGCTAGAGTGATTCGGGGGCCCCTGTACGAGCAGTACTTC. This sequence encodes CSARVIRGPLYEQYF.

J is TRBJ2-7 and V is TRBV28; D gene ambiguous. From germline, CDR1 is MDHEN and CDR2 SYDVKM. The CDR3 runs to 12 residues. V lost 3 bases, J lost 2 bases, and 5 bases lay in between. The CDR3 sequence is CASSFPTYEQYF. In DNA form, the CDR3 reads TGTGCCAGCAGTTTCCCTACCTACGAGCAGTACTTC.

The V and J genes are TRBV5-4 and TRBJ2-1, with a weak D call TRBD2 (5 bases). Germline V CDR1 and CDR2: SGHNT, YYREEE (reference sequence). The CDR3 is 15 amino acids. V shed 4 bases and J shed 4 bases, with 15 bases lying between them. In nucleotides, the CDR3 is TGTGCCAGCAGCCCTGACCCGGGGAATTACAATGAGCAGTTCTTC. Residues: CASSPDPGNYNEQFF.

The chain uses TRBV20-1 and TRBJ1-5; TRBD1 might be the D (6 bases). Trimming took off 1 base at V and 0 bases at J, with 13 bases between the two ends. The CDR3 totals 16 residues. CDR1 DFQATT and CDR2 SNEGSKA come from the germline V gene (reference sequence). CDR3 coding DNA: TGCAGTGCTAGAGGTCGAGGGGGTTTTAGCAATCAGCCCCAGCATTTT. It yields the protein CSARGRGGFSNQPQHF.

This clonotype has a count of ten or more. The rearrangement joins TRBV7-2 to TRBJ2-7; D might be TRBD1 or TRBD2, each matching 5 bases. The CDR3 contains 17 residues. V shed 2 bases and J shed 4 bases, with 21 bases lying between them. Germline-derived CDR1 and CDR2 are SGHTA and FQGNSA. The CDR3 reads CASSLTKPGRVVYEQYF. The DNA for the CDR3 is TGTGCCAGCAGCTTAACAAAACCGGGACGGGTCGTGTACGAGCAGTACTTC. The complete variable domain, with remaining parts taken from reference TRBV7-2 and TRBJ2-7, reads GAGVSQSPSNKVTEKGKDVELRCDPISGHTALYWYRQSLGQGLEFLIYFQGNSAPDKSGLPSDRFSAERTGGSVSTLTIQRTQQEDSAVYLCASSLTKPGRVVYEQYFGPGTRLTVT.

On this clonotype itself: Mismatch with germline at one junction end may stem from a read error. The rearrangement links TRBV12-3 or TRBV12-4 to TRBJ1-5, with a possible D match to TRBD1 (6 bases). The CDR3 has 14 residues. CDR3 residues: CASTTGGDNQSQHF. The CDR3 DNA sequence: TGTGCCAGCACCACCGGAGGGGACAATCAGTCCCAGCATTTT.

The CDR3 DNA sequence: TGCGCCAGCAGCCAGGAGCGGGCGGAATATGGCTACACCTTC. Protein product: CASSQERAEYGYTF. This rearrangement joins TRBV4-1 to TRBJ1-2; D unresolved. The CDR3 extends over 14 amino acids. Trimming removed 3 bases from V and 5 bases from J, with 13 bases in between. CDR1 is MGHRA, CDR2 YSYEKL, per germline.

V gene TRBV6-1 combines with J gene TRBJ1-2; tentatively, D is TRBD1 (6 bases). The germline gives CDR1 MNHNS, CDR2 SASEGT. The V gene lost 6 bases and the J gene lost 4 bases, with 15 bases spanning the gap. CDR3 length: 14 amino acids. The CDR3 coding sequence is TGTGCCAGCAGGATGACGGACAGAGTCTATGGCTACACCTTC. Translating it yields CASRMTDRVYGYTF.